The clone carrying this TCR beta chain was found a few times. Participants were aged about 18 to 89 years from approximately 25 US areas. This record comes from a study of blood T cell repertoires in COVID-19. TCRdb's copy holds only in-frame clones and misses some; the assay was immunoSEQ multiplex PCR. The sample has about 170,000 clones, 70% to 85% seen once. Trimming took 4 bases from V and 4 from J; bases not matched to a gene: 6. The CDR3 has 16 amino acids. The V gene's germline CDR1 is SGDLS and CDR2 YYNGEE. Material: PBMCs or T cells enriched from blood (not recorded which). V and J are TRBV9 and TRBJ2-3, with 13 bases aligning to TRBD2. This receptor was taken from a man aged 45-60 years who had recovered from COVID-19. The CDR3 here is CASSLRLAGGADTQYF. The CDR3 DNA reads TGTGCCAGCAGCCTTAGACTAGCGGGGGGCGCAGATACGCAGTATTTT.